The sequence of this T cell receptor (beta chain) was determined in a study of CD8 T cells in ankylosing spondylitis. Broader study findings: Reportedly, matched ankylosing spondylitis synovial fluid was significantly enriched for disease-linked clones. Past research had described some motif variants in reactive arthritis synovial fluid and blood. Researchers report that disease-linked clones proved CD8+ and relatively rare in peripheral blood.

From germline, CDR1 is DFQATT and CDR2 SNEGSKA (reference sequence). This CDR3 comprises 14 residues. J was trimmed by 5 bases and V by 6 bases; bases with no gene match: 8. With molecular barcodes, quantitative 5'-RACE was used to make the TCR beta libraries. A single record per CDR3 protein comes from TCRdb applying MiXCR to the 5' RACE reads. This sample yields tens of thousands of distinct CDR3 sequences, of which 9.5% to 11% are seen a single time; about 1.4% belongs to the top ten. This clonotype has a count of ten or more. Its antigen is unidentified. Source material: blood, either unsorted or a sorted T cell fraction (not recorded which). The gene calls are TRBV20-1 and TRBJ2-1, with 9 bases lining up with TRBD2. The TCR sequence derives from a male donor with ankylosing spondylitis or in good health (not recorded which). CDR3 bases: TGCAGTGCAACTTATAGCGGGGGACACAATGAGCAGTTCTTC. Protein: CSATYSGGHNEQFF.